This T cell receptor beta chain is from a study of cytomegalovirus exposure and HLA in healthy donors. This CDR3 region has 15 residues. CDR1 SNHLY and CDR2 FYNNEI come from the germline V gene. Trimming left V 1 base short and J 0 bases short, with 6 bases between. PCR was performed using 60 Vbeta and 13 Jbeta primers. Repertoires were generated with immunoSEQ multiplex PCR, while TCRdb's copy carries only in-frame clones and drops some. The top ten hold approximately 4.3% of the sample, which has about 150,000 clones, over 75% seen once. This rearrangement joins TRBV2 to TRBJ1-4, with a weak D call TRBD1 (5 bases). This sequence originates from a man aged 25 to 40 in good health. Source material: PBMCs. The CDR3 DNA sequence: TGTGCCAGCAGTGAAGAGGGGACAACTAATGAAAAACTGTTTTTT. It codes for CASSEEGTTNEKLFF.